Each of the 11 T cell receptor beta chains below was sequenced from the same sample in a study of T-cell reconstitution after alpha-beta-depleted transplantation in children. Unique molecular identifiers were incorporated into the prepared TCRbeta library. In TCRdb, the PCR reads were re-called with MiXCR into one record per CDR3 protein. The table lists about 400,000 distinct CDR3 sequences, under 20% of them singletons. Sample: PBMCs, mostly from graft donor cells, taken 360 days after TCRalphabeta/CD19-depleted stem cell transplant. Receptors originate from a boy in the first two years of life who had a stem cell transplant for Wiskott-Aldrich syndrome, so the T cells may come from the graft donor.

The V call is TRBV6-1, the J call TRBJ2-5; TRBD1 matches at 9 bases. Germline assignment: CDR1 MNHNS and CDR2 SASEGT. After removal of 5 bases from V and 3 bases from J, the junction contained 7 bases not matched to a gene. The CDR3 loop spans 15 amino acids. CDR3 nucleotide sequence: TGTGCCAGCAGTCCATACCGGACAGGGGAAGAGACCCAGTACTTC. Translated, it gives CASSPYRTGEETQYF.

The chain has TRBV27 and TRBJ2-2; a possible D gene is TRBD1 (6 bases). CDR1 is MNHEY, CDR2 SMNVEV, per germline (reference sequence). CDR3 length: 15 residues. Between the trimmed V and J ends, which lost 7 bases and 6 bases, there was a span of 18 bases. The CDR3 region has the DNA TGTGCCAGCAAACTACTTAGTGGGGGCCCCGGGGAGCTGTTTTTT. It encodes CASKLLSGGPGELFF.

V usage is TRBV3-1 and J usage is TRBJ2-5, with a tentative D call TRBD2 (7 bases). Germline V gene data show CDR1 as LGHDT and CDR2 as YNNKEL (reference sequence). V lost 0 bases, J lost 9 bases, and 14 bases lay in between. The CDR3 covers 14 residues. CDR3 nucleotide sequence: TGTGCCAGCAGCCAAGACCTAGTAGGGGGGGCCCAGTACTTC. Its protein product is CASSQDLVGGAQYF.

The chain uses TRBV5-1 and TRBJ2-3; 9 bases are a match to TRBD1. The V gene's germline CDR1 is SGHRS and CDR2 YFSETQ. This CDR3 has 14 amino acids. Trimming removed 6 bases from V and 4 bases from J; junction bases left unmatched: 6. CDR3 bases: TGCGCCAGCAACCGGGACAGGGTGGCAGATACGCAGTATTTT. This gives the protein CASNRDRVADTQYF. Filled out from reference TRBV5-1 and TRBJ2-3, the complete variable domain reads KAGVTQTPRYLIKTRGQQVTLSCSPISGHRSVSWYQQTPGQGLQFLFEYFSETQRNKGNFPGRFSGRQFSNSRSEMNVSTLELGDSALYLCASNRDRVADTQYFGPGTRLTVL.

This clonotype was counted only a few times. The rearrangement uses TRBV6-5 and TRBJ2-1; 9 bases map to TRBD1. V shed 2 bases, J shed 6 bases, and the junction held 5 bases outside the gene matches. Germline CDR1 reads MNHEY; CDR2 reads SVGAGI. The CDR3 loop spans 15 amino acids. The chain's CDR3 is CASSYRGTGINEQFF. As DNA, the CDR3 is TGTGCCAGCAGTTACAGGGGGACAGGGATCAATGAGCAGTTCTTC.

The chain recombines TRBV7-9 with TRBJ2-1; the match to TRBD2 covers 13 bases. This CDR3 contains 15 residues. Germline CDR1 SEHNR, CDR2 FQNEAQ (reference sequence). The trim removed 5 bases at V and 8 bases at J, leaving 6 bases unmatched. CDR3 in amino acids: CASSRLAGGRDEQFF. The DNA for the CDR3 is TGTGCCAGCAGCAGACTAGCGGGAGGTCGAGATGAGCAGTTCTTC. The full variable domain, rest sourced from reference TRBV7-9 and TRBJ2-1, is DTGVSQNPRHKITKRGQNVTFRCDPISEHNRLYWYRQTLGQGPEFLTYFQNEAQLEKSRLLSDRFSAERPKGSFSTLEIQRTEQGDSAMYLCASSRLAGGRDEQFFGPGTRLTVL.

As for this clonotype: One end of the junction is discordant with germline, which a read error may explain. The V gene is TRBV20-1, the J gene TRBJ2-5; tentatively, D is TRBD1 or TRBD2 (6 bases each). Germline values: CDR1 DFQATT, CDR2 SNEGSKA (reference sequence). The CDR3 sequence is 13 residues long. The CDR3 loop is CSARLTGRQTKYF. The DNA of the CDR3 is TGCAGTGCTAGACTCACAGGGAGGCAGACCAAGTACTTC.

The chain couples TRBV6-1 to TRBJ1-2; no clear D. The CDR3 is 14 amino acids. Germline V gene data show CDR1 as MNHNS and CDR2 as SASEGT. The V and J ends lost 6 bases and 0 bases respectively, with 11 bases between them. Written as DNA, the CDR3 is TGTGCCAGCAGGACTAATCTAGCTAACTATGGCTACACCTTC. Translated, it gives CASRTNLANYGYTF.

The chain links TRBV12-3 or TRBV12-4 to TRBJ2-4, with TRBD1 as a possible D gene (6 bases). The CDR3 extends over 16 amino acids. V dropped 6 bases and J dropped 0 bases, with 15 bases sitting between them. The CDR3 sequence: CASSRTGHRAKNIQYF. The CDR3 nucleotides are TGTGCCAGCAGCCGGACGGGACACAGAGCCAAAAACATTCAGTACTTC.

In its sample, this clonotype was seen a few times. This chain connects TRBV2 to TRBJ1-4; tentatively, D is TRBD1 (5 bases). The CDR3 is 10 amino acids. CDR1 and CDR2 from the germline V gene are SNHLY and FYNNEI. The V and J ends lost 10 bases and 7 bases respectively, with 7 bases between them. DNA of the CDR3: TGTGCCACGAGGGGTGAAAAACTGTTTTTT. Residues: CATRGEKLFF.

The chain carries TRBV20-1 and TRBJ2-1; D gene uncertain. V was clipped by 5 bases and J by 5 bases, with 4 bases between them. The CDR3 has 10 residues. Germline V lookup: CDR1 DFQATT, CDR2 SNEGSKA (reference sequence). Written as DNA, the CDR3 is TGCAGTGCTCTTAACAATGAGCAGTTCTTC. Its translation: CSALNNEQFF.